The 3 T cell receptor beta chains given below trace back to one sample, sequenced in a study of T cells after posttransplantation cyclophosphamide. Sequencing used immunoSEQ multiplex PCR; TCRdb keeps in-frame clones, though not all of them. Listed for the sample are 30,000 to 35,000 clones, none seen a single time. Input material: PBMCs. The receptors shown here come from a woman in her 50s in good health and a related stem cell transplant donor.

This chain links TRBV7-3 with TRBJ2-1, with D tentatively TRBD2 (5 bases). The germline V gene has CDR1 SGHTA and CDR2 FQGTGA. V lost 1 base and J lost 8, with 12 bases in between. The CDR3 is 14 amino acids. The CDR3 reads CASSLRASPYEQFF. The CDR3 DNA reads as TGTGCCAGCAGCTTAAGGGCTAGCCCCTATGAGCAGTTCTTC. Full variable domain (rest looked up from reference TRBV7-3 and TRBJ2-1): GAGVSQTPSNKVTEKGKYVELRCDPISGHTALYWYRQSLGQGPEFLIYFQGTGAADDSGLPNDRFFAVRPEGSVSTLKIQRTERGDSAVYLCASSLRASPYEQFFGPGTRLTVL.

The V call is TRBV2, the J call TRBJ2-3; 9 bases line up with TRBD1. This CDR3 spans 14 amino acids. Germline V gene sequence: CDR1 SNHLY, CDR2 FYNNEI. V lost 6 bases, J lost 1 base, and 2 bases stayed unmatched. The CDR3 sequence: CASRRTGGTDTQYF. The CDR3 coding sequence is TGTGCCAGCAGGAGGACAGGGGGCACAGATACGCAGTATTTT.

This clone was observed many times. V and J are TRBV4-1 and TRBJ2-5; TRBD1 matches 7 bases. This CDR3 has 15 residues. With V trimmed by 4 bases and J by 3 bases, 8 bases remained unmatched. Germline V gene sequence: CDR1 MGHRA, CDR2 YSYEKL. As DNA, the CDR3 is TGCGCCAGCAGCCTAAGCCCCGGGACAGAAGAGACCCAGTACTTC. It specifies CASSLSPGTEETQYF.